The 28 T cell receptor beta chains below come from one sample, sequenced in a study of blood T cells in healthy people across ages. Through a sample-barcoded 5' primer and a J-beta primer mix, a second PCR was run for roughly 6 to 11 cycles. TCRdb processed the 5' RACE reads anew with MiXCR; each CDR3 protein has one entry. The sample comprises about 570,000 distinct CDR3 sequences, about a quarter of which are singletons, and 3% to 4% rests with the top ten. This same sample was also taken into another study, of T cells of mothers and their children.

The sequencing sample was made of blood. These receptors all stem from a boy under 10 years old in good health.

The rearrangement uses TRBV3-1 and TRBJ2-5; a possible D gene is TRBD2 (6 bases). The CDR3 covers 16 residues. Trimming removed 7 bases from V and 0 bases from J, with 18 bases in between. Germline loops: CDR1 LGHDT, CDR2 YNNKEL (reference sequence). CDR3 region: CASTTKTSWDQETQYF. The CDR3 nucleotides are TGTGCCAGCACCACCAAGACTAGTTGGGACCAAGAGACCCAGTACTTC.

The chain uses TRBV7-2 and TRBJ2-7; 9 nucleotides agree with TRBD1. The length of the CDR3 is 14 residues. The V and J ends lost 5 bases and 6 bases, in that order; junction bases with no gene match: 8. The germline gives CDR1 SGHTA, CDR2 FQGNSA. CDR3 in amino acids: CASSRPGQGLEQYF. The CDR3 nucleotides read TGTGCCAGCAGCCGCCCGGGACAGGGCCTCGAGCAGTACTTC.

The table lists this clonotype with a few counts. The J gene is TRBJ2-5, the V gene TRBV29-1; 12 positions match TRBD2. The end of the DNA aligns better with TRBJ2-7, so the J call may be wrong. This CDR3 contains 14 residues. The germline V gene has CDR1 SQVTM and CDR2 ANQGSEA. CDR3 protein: CSVEGLAGAYEQYF. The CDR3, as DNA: TGCAGCGTTGAAGGACTAGCGGGAGCCTACGAGCAGTACTTC.

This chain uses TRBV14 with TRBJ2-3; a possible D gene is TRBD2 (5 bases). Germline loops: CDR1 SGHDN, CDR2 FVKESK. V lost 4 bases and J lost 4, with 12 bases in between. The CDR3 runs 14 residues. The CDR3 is CASSLLGFADTQYF. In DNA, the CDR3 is TGTGCCAGCAGCCTACTAGGTTTCGCAGATACGCAGTATTTT.

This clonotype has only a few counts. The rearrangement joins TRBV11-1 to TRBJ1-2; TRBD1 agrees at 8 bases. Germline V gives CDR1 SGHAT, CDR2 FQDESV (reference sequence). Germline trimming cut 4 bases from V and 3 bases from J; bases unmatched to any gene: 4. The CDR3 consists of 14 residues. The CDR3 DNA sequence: TGTGCCAGCAGCTACGGACAGGGCCACTATGGCTACACCTTC. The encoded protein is CASSYGQGHYGYTF. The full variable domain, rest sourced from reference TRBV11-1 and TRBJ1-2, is EAEVAQSPRYKITEKSQAVAFWCDPISGHATLYWYRQILGQGPELLVQFQDESVVDDSQLPKDRFSAERLKGVDSTLKIQPAELGDSAMYLCASSYGQGHYGYTFGSGTRLTVV.

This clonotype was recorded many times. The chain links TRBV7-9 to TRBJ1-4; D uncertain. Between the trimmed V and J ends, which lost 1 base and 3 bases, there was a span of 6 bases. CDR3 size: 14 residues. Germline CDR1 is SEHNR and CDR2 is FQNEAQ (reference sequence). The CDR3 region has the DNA TGTGCCAGCAGCTTAGGGCAGGCTAATGAAAAACTGTTTTTT. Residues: CASSLGQANEKLFF. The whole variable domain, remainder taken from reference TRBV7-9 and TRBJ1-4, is DTGVSQNPRHKITKRGQNVTFRCDPISEHNRLYWYRQTLGQGPEFLTYFQNEAQLEKSRLLSDRFSAERPKGSFSTLEIQRTEQGDSAMYLCASSLGQANEKLFFGSGTQLSVL.

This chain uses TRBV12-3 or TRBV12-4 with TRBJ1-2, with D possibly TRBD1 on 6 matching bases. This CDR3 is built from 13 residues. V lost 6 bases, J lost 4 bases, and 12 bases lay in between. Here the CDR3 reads CASSRDMVYGYTF. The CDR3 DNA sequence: TGTGCCAGCAGCCGGGACATGGTCTATGGCTACACCTTC.

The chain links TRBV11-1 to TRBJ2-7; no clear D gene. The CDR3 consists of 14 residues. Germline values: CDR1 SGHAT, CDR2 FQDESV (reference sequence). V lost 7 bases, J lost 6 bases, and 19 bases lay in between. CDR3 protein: CASNPTEGNSEQYF. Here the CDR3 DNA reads TGTGCCAGCAACCCCACGGAAGGGAATAGCGAGCAGTACTTC. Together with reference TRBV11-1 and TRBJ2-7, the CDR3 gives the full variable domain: EAEVAQSPRYKITEKSQAVAFWCDPISGHATLYWYRQILGQGPELLVQFQDESVVDDSQLPKDRFSAERLKGVDSTLKIQPAELGDSAMYLCASNPTEGNSEQYFGPGTRLTVT.

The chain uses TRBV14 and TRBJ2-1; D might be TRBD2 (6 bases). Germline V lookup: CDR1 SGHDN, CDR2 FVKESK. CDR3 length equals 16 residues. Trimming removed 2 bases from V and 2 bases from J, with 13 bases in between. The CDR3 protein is CASSQYLASPYNEQFF. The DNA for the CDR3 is TGTGCCAGCAGCCAATATCTAGCGAGCCCCTACAATGAGCAGTTCTTC.

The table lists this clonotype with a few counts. The CDR3 loop is CASSQGFTGRNEQYF. In DNA form, the CDR3 reads TGTGCCAGCAGCCAAGGGTTCACAGGGCGAAACGAGCAGTACTTC. The genes are TRBV14 and TRBJ2-1, with D possibly TRBD1 on 6 matching bases. The assigned J gene may be wrong: the sequence end matches TRBJ2-7 better. The CDR3 loop spans 15 amino acids. The germline V gene has CDR1 SGHDN and CDR2 FVKESK.

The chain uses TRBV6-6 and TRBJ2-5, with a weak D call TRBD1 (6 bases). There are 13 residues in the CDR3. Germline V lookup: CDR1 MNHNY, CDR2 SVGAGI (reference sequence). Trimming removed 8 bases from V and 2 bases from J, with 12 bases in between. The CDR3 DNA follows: TGTGCCAGCTGCTGGGGACAACAAGAGACCCAGTACTTC. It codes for CASCWGQQETQYF.

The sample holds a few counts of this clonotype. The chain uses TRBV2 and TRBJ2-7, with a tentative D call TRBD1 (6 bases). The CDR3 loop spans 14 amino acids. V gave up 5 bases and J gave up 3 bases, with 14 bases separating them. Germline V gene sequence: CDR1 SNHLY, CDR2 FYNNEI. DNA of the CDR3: TGTGCCAGCAGTATCGACAGAGGGGGCTACGAGCAGTACTTC. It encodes CASSIDRGGYEQYF.

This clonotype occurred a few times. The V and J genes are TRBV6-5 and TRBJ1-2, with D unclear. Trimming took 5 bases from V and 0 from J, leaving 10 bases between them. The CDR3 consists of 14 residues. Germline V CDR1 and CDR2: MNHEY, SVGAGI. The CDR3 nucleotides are TGTGCCAGCAGTCGGGGTTTAACTAACTATGGCTACACCTTC. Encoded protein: CASSRGLTNYGYTF.

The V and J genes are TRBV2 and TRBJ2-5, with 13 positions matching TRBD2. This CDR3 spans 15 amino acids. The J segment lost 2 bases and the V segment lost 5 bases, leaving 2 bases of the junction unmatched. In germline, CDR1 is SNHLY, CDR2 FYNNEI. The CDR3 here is CASSQTSGGQETQYF. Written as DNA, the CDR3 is TGTGCCAGCAGTCAGACTAGCGGGGGGCAAGAGACCCAGTACTTC.

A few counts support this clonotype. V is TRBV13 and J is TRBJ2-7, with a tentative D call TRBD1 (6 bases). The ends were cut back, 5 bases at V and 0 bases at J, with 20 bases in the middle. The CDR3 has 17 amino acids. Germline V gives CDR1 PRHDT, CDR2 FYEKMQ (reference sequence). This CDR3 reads CASSPRSRWDTSYEQYF. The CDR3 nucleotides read TGTGCCAGCAGCCCCCGGTCGCGATGGGACACCTCCTACGAGCAGTACTTC.

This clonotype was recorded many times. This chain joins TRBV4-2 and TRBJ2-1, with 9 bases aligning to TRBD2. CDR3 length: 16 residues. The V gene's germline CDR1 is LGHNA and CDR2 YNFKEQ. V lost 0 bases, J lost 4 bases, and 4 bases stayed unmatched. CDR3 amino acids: CASSQDLAGRYNEQFF. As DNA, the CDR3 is TGTGCCAGCAGCCAAGATCTAGCGGGGAGATACAATGAGCAGTTCTTC.

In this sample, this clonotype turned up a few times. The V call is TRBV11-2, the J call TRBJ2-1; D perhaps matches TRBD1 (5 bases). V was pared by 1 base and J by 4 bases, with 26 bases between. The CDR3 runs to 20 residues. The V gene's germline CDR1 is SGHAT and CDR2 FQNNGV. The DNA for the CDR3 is TGTGCCAGCAGCTTAGTTAGTTGGACCCCGCAGGACAACATTTACAATGAGCAGTTCTTC. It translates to CASSLVSWTPQDNIYNEQFF.

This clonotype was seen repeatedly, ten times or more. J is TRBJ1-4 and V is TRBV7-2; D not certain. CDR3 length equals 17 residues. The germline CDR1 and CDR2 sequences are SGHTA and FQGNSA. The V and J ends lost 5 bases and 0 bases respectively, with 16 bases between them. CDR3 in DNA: TGTGCCAGCAGCAGATTCGGGTACAGTGCAACTAATGAAAAACTGTTTTTT. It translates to CASSRFGYSATNEKLFF.

The DNA of the CDR3 is TGTGCCAGCAGCCGAAGACAGAGCTACGAGCAGTACTTC. This gives the protein CASSRRQSYEQYF. V usage is TRBV14 and J usage is TRBJ2-7; a weak D match, TRBD1 (5 bases). V lost 4 bases to trimming and J lost 3 bases, with 10 bases between them. This CDR3 spans 13 amino acids. From germline, CDR1 is SGHDN and CDR2 FVKESK. The full variable domain, completed using reference TRBV14 and TRBJ2-7, is EAGVTQFPSHSVIEKGQTVTLRCDPISGHDNLYWYRRVMGKEIKFLLHFVKESKQDESGMPNNRFLAERTGGTYSTLKVQPAELEDSGVYFCASSRRQSYEQYFGPGTRLTVT.

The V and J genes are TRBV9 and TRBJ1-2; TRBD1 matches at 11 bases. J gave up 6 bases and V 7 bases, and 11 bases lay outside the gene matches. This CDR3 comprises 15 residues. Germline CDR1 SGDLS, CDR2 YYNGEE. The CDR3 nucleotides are TGTGCCAGCTCGCCACGGACAGGGGGCAAGGATGGCTACACCTTC. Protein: CASSPRTGGKDGYTF.

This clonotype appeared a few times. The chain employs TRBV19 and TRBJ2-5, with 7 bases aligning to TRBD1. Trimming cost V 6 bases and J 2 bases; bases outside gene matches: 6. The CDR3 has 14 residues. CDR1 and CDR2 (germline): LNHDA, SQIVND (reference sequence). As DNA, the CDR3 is TGTGCCAGTAGAGACAGGGTACGGCAAGAGACCCAGTACTTC. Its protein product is CASRDRVRQETQYF.

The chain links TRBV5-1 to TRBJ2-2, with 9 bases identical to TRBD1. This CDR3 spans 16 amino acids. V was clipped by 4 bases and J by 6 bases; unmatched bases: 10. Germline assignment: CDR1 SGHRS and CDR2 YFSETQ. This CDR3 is CASSLTGTGIPGELFF. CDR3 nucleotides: TGCGCCAGCAGCCTGACCGGGACAGGGATCCCCGGGGAGCTGTTTTTT.

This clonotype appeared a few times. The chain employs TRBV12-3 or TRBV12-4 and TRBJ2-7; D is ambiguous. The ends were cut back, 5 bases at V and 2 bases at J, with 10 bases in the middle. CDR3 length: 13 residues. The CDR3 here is CASSRTVAYEQYF. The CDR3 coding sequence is TGTGCCAGCAGTCGGACGGTCGCCTACGAGCAGTACTTC.

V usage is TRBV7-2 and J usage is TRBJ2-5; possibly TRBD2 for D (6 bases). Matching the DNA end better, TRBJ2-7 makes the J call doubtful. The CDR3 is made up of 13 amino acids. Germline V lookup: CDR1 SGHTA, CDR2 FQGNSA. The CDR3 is CASSFPGRGEQYF. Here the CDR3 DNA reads TGTGCCAGCAGCTTCCCCGGGAGAGGCGAGCAGTACTTC.

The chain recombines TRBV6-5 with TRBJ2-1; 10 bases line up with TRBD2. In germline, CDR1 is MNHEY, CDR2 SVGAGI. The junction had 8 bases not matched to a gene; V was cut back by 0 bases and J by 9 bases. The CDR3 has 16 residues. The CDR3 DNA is TGTGCCAGCAGTTACTCGAGAAGCGGGAGGGAGGGTGAGCAGTTCTTC. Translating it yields CASSYSRSGREGEQFF.

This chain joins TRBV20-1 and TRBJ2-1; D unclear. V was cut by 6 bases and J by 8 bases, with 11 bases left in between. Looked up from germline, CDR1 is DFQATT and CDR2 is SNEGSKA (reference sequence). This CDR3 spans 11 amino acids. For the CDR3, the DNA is TGCAGTGCCCAAAAGATGGATGAGCAGTTCTTC. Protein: CSAQKMDEQFF.

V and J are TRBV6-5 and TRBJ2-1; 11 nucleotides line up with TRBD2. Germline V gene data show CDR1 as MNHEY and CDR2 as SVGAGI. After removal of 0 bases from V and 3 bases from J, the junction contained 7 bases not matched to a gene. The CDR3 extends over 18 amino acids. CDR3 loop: CASSYSNSGGAHYNEQFF. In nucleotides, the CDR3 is TGTGCCAGCAGTTACTCGAATAGCGGGGGGGCCCACTACAATGAGCAGTTCTTC.

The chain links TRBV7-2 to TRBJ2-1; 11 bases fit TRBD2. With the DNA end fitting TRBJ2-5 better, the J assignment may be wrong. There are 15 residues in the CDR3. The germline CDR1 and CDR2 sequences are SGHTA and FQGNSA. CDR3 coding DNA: TGTGCCAGCAGATCTACTAGCGGGAGCGGTGGGACCCAGTACTTC. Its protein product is CASRSTSGSGGTQYF.